A single sample is the source of the 10 T cell receptor beta chains below, sequenced in a study of OX40 agonist ivuxolimab in advanced cancers. The data were produced by immunoSEQ multiplex PCR, yet TCRdb's version contains in-frame clones alone and is incomplete. The sample records about 77,000 clones, just over 90% being singletons. The material sequenced was CD4+ or CD8+ T cells sorted from blood, taken in a trial of the OX40 agonist ivuxolimab. The receptors stem from an adult with an advanced solid tumor such as melanoma, head and neck, liver or kidney cancer.

The chain recombines TRBV28 with TRBJ1-2; D call uncertain. Germline V gives CDR1 MDHEN, CDR2 SYDVKM. The CDR3 is 14 amino acids. Trimming cost V 2 bases and J 2 bases, with 9 bases left between them. The DNA for the CDR3 is TGTGCCAGCAGTTTAAGCGTGACGAACTATGGCTACACCTTC. Translating gives CASSLSVTNYGYTF.

This clone turned up a few times. This sequence joins TRBV18 and TRBJ2-3, with 12 bases lining up with TRBD2. V lost 4 bases and J lost 3; bases outside the gene matches: 5. Germline V gives CDR1 KGHSH, CDR2 LQKENI. The CDR3 totals 16 residues. The CDR3 reads CASSLGLAGITDTQYF. The CDR3 nucleotides are TGTGCCAGCTCACTAGGACTAGCGGGGATTACAGATACGCAGTATTTT.

The chain links TRBV5-8 to TRBJ2-3; D ambiguous. The V end was cut by 7 bases, the J end by 0 bases, with 9 bases between. This CDR3 has 13 residues. The germline CDR1 and CDR2 sequences are SGHTS and YDEGEE. CDR3 in DNA: TGTGCCAGCGGCCCCCATAGCACAGATACGCAGTATTTT. Encoded protein: CASGPHSTDTQYF.

This clone was seen a single time. This chain joins TRBV5-1 and TRBJ2-7, with 11 nucleotides matching TRBD2. The V and J ends lost 0 bases and 4 bases, in that order; junction bases with no gene match: 9. Germline-derived CDR1 and CDR2 are SGHRS and YFSETQ. The CDR3 contains 17 residues. The CDR3 region is CASSLGLTSGRTYEQYF. In DNA, the CDR3 is TGCGCCAGCAGCTTGGGCCTCACTAGCGGGAGAACGTACGAGCAGTACTTC.

The CDR3: CASARDSYGYTF. The CDR3 DNA sequence: TGTGCCAGTGCCCGGGACAGCTATGGCTACACCTTC. The chain is built from TRBV19 and TRBJ1-2; 7 bases match TRBD1. The V and J ends lost 8 bases and 4 bases, in that order; junction bases with no gene match: 4. CDR1 LNHDA and CDR2 SQIVND come from the germline V gene (reference sequence). This CDR3 has 12 residues.

The V and J genes are TRBV28 and TRBJ1-5; D not resolved. The germline V and J ends were trimmed by 5 bases and 3 bases, with 5 bases remaining between them. Germline assignment: CDR1 MDHEN and CDR2 SYDVKM. This CDR3 region has 12 residues. The CDR3 loop is CASSTINQPQHF. The CDR3 DNA is TGTGCCAGCAGTACAATCAATCAGCCCCAGCATTTT.

This clone was recorded only once. J is TRBJ2-7 and V is TRBV15; TRBD1 is a possible D gene (5 bases). Trimming shortened V by 4 bases and J by 3 bases, and 7 bases separated the two germline ends. The CDR3 runs to 12 residues. Germline V gene lookup returns CDR1 LNHNV and CDR2 YYDKDF (reference sequence). CDR3 sequence (DNA): TGTGCCACCAGCACCACAGGCTACGAGCAGTACTTC. This encodes CATSTTGYEQYF.

The chain joins TRBV5-1 to TRBJ2-3; no firm D call. CDR1 SGHRS and CDR2 YFSETQ come from the germline V gene. V dropped 2 bases and J dropped 6 bases, with 10 bases sitting between them. There are 13 residues in the CDR3. CDR3 DNA sequence: TGCGCCAGCAGCTTCGGTGGGTCGGATACGCAGTATTTT. Translation gives CASSFGGSDTQYF.

J is TRBJ2-1 and V is TRBV18; a possible D gene is TRBD1 (5 bases). The germline gives CDR1 KGHSH, CDR2 LQKENI. This CDR3 has 14 amino acids. V lost 7 bases to trimming and J lost 3 bases, with 13 bases between them. CDR3 nucleotides: TGTGCCAGCTTCCAAGGGGCTAACTACAATGAGCAGTTCTTC. This encodes CASFQGANYNEQFF.

The chain combines TRBV27 with TRBJ2-3, with D uncertain. V gave up 5 bases and J gave up 2 bases, with 14 bases separating them. Germline CDR1 MNHEY, CDR2 SMNVEV (reference sequence). This CDR3 is built from 15 residues. The CDR3 nucleotides are TGTGCCAGCAGTCCTCAGGCTCGTCCCACAGATACGCAGTATTTT. Protein: CASSPQARPTDTQYF.